What follows are 27 T cell receptor beta chains derived from one specimen sequenced in a study of blood T cell repertoires in COVID-19. Sequencing was performed with immunoSEQ multiplex PCR; in TCRdb, only in-frame clones are kept and a portion is missing. Among about 260,000 clones listed, around nine tenths were seen once. Sequences were obtained from peripheral blood. Source of these receptors: a man between 35 and 55 years old who had recovered from COVID-19.

The genes are TRBV7-2 and TRBJ2-1; 8 positions agree with TRBD2. The CDR3 totals 18 residues. After removal of 5 bases from V and 9 bases from J, the junction contained 21 bases not matched to a gene. Germline CDR1 is SGHTA and CDR2 is FQGNSA. This CDR3 reads CASSPNPIGRGARSEQFF. CDR3 DNA: TGTGCCAGCAGCCCCAACCCTATTGGGCGGGGGGCTCGTAGTGAGCAGTTCTTC.

The chain uses TRBV27 and TRBJ1-1; tentatively, D is TRBD1 (6 bases). Trimming took off 4 bases at V and 9 bases at J, with 12 bases between the two ends. Germline CDR1 and CDR2: MNHEY and SMNVEV (reference sequence). The CDR3 loop spans 12 amino acids. The DNA for the CDR3 is TGTGCCAGCAGTTCGGGACAAGCACAAGCTTTCTTT. This gives the protein CASSSGQAQAFF.

V gene TRBV3-1 (or the pseudogene TRBV3-2) combines with J gene TRBJ2-1, with TRBD2 matching 9 bases. V lost 0 bases and J lost 4; bases outside the gene matches: 7. Germline V gene sequence: CDR1 LGHDT, CDR2 YNNKEL (reference sequence). CDR3 length: 17 residues. The CDR3 bases are TGTGCCAGCAGCCAAGACTTGGTAGCGGGAGTTTACAATGAGCAGTTCTTC. This encodes CASSQDLVAGVYNEQFF.

The rearrangement joins TRBV3-1 (or the pseudogene TRBV3-2) to TRBJ2-3, with D perhaps matching TRBD1 (6 bases). The V end lost 8 bases, the J end lost 4 bases, and 16 bases lay between the germline ends. The CDR3 runs 14 residues. The germline gives CDR1 LGHDT, CDR2 YNNKEL (reference sequence). CDR3 protein: CASARDNRADTQYF. CDR3 DNA sequence: TGTGCCAGCGCCCGGGACAATCGGGCAGATACGCAGTATTTT.

The rearrangement joins TRBV7-2 to TRBJ2-3; 7 positions agree with TRBD1. V lost 1 base, J lost 3 bases, and 7 bases stayed unmatched. Germline V gene sequence: CDR1 SGHTA, CDR2 FQGNSA. This CDR3 contains 16 residues. The CDR3 DNA reads as TGTGCCAGCAGCTTAGGGCCGAGACAGGGAACAGATACGCAGTATTTT. This translates into CASSLGPRQGTDTQYF.

CDR3 nucleotide sequence: TGTGCCAGCAGCTTAGATAAGGGACTAGCGGGAGGCTACGAGCAGTACTTC. Its translation is CASSLDKGLAGGYEQYF. The V call is TRBV11-2, the J call TRBJ2-7; TRBD2 aligns across 15 bases. The trim removed 0 bases at V and 3 bases at J, leaving 3 bases unmatched. The CDR3 loop spans 17 amino acids. Germline V CDR1 and CDR2: SGHAT, FQNNGV.

The DNA for the CDR3 is TGTGCCAGCAGTGAAGCGTACCGCTGGGGAGGTGGCGGGGAGCTGTTTTTT. Its translation is CASSEAYRWGGGGELFF. The chain couples TRBV6-1 to TRBJ2-2; D is possibly TRBD2 (6 bases). The V end was cut by 0 bases, the J end by 7 bases, with 18 bases between. Germline V gene data show CDR1 as MNHNS and CDR2 as SASEGT. The CDR3 extends over 17 amino acids.

The rearrangement uses TRBV4-3 and TRBJ2-3, with 10 positions matching TRBD2. V lost 0 bases, J lost 3 bases, and 9 bases stayed unmatched. Germline V gives CDR1 LGHNA, CDR2 YSLEER. The CDR3 length is 18 residues. The CDR3: CASSQDFAAGGRTDTQYF. CDR3 coding DNA: TGCGCCAGCAGCCAAGATTTTGCAGCGGGGGGGAGGACAGATACGCAGTATTTT.

The V gene is TRBV5-6, the J gene TRBJ1-4; 7 nucleotides align to TRBD1. The CDR3 is made up of 14 amino acids. The V and J ends lost 1 base and 8 bases, in that order; junction bases with no gene match: 5. The germline CDR1 and CDR2 sequences are SGHDT and YYEEEE. This chain's CDR3 is CASSLKGAGEKLFF. DNA for the CDR3: TGTGCCAGCAGCTTGAAGGGGGCCGGAGAAAAACTGTTTTTT.

In its sample, this clone was seen a few times. The chain has TRBV9 and TRBJ2-2; TRBD2 agrees at 13 bases. The V gene end was trimmed by 3 bases and the J gene end by 5 bases; junction bases not matched to a gene: 4. CDR1 and CDR2 (germline): SGDLS, YYNGEE. The CDR3 sequence is 16 residues long. The CDR3 DNA reads TGTGCCAGCAGCGCACTAGCGGGAGGGCGAACCGGGGAGCTGTTTTTT. It is translated as CASSALAGGRTGELFF.

The rearrangement uses TRBV7-2 and TRBJ2-3; a weak D match, TRBD2 (5 bases). The V gene's germline CDR1 is SGHTA and CDR2 FQGNSA. Trimming stripped 2 bases from V and 5 bases from J, with 11 bases between. The CDR3 covers 14 residues. The CDR3 nucleotides read TGTGCCAGCAGCTTACCCCTACTAGGAGATACGCAGTATTTT. Its protein is CASSLPLLGDTQYF.

The chain links TRBV19 to TRBJ1-1, with D perhaps TRBD1 (5 bases). The CDR3 has 17 amino acids. V was clipped by 6 bases and J by 1 base, with 21 bases between them. Germline V CDR1 and CDR2: LNHDA, SQIVND (reference sequence). As DNA, the CDR3 is TGTGCCAGTAGGGGGAGGGGCTCCGCAGGTAGGAACACTGAAGCTTTCTTT. This gives the protein CASRGRGSAGRNTEAFF.

This clone was observed once. The chain recombines TRBV5-1 with TRBJ2-3, with a tentative D call TRBD2 (5 bases). The CDR3 is 13 amino acids. The V gene's germline CDR1 is SGHRS and CDR2 YFSETQ. Trimming left V 4 bases short and J 6 bases short, with 12 bases between. The CDR3 DNA reads TGCGCCAGCAGCCCATCGGGGTCGGATACGCAGTATTTT. It specifies CASSPSGSDTQYF.

The V call is TRBV7-8, the J call TRBJ1-1, with TRBD1 matching over 9 bases. This CDR3 is 16 amino acids long. The V segment lost 3 bases and the J segment 7 bases; nucleotides outside the gene matches: 12. Germline CDR1 is SGHVS and CDR2 is FQNEAQ. The CDR3 loop is CASSFPGNRGRREAFF. The CDR3 DNA follows: TGTGCCAGCAGCTTTCCCGGGAACAGGGGGCGGCGTGAAGCTTTCTTT.

The chain couples TRBV5-4 to TRBJ2-5; the match to TRBD2 covers 10 bases. Looked up from germline, CDR1 is SGHNT and CDR2 is YYREEE (reference sequence). CDR3 length equals 18 residues. Trimming at V came to 4 bases and at J to 5 bases, leaving 17 bases not matched to a gene. The CDR3 loop is CASSHRTGSGRAVETQYF. In DNA, the CDR3 is TGTGCCAGCAGCCACCGGACGGGGAGCGGGAGGGCCGTGGAGACCCAGTACTTC.

The chain recombines TRBV2 with TRBJ1-5; D is ambiguous. From germline, CDR1 is SNHLY and CDR2 FYNNEI. With 4 bases removed from V and 2 bases from J, the gap between germline ends came to 9 bases. The CDR3 has 14 residues. CDR3 amino acids: CASSADGGNQPQHF. The CDR3 nucleotides read TGTGCCAGCAGTGCGGACGGGGGCAATCAGCCCCAGCATTTT.

The V and J genes are TRBV29-1 and TRBJ2-3; the match to TRBD2 covers 12 bases. The length of the CDR3 is 16 residues. CDR1 is SQVTM, CDR2 ANQGSEA, per germline. Trimming removed 1 base from V and 2 bases from J; junction bases left unmatched: 4. The CDR3 coding sequence is TGCAGCGTTGAAGCTCTAGCGGGGGGGCCCACAGATACGCAGTATTTT. It yields the protein CSVEALAGGPTDTQYF.

The chain joins TRBV2 to TRBJ2-6; TRBD2 matches 10 bases. The V and J ends lost 6 bases and 0 bases, in that order; junction bases with no gene match: 8. CDR1 SNHLY and CDR2 FYNNEI come from the germline V gene. This CDR3 has 18 residues. The DNA for the CDR3 is TGTGCCAGCAGACCTGGACTAGCGGTGAACTCTGGGGCCAACGTCCTGACTTTC. This translates into CASRPGLAVNSGANVLTF.

The J gene is TRBJ2-7, the V gene TRBV21-1; no DNA check was done on the table's D call, TRBD2. TRBV21-1 has pseudogene status. The CDR3 has 16 amino acids. The CDR3 coding sequence is TGTGCCACTGTTGGACTAGCGGGGGGGCAGGCCTACGAGCAGTACTTC. Its protein is CATVGLAGGQAYEQYF.

This rearrangement joins TRBV11-2 to TRBJ2-5; 10 bases are a match to TRBD2. Per germline, CDR1 SGHAT and CDR2 FQNNGV. V shed 1 base, J shed 7 bases, and the junction held 0 bases outside the gene matches. CDR3 size: 13 residues. CDR3 sequence (DNA): TGTGCCAGCAGCTTAGGACTAGCGGGGACCCAGTACTTC. Translating gives CASSLGLAGTQYF. The full variable domain, its missing parts supplied by reference TRBV11-2 and TRBJ2-5, is EAGVAQSPRYKIIEKRQSVAFWCNPISGHATLYWYQQILGQGPKLLIQFQNNGVVDDSQLPKDRFSAERLKGVDSTLKIQPAKLEDSAVYLCASSLGLAGTQYFGPGTRLLVL.

The chain uses TRBV19 and TRBJ2-1, with 7 bases fitting TRBD2. Germline V gives CDR1 LNHDA, CDR2 SQIVND (reference sequence). The CDR3 covers 16 residues. The V segment lost 5 bases and the J segment 9 bases; nucleotides outside the gene matches: 16. CDR3 nucleotide sequence: TGTGCCAGTAGTCCATTGACTAGCCCTAATCCAGGTGAGCAGTTCTTC. Translated: CASSPLTSPNPGEQFF.

This sequence joins TRBV2 and TRBJ2-5; D might be TRBD1 (5 bases). V dropped 4 bases and J dropped 2 bases, with 11 bases sitting between them. Germline V gives CDR1 SNHLY, CDR2 FYNNEI. This CDR3 spans 14 amino acids. The CDR3 region is CASSGQGFQETQYF. For the CDR3, the DNA is TGTGCCAGCAGTGGCCAGGGATTTCAAGAGACCCAGTACTTC.

The chain links TRBV18 to TRBJ2-3; 7 bases are a match to TRBD2. CDR1 and CDR2 from the germline V gene are KGHSH and LQKENI. With V trimmed by 1 base and J by 5 bases, 3 bases remained unmatched. The CDR3 extends over 14 amino acids. The CDR3 spells CASSPLAGKDTQYF. The CDR3 DNA follows: TGTGCCAGCTCACCACTAGCGGGTAAAGATACGCAGTATTTT.

This clone has just one count. This sequence joins TRBV5-4 and TRBJ1-1, with TRBD1 matching 8 bases. Germline-derived CDR1 and CDR2 are SGHNT and YYREEE (reference sequence). This CDR3 has 14 amino acids. V was pared by 4 bases and J by 0 bases, with 2 bases of the junction left unmatched. The DNA of the CDR3 is TGTGCCAGCAGCCCGACAGGGGTGAACACTGAAGCTTTCTTT. Protein product: CASSPTGVNTEAFF.

This sequence joins TRBV2 and TRBJ1-5; 7 nucleotides agree with TRBD1. Germline lookup yields CDR1 SNHLY and CDR2 FYNNEI. The CDR3 is 13 residues long. Losses at the gene ends were 4 bases for V and 7 bases for J; bases not matched to a gene: 4. CDR3 sequence reads: CASSGQGSQPQHF. As DNA, the CDR3 is TGTGCCAGCAGTGGACAGGGTTCGCAGCCCCAGCATTTT.

The V call is TRBV4-3, the J call TRBJ2-1; tentative D call: TRBD1 (5 bases). CDR3 length equals 16 residues. CDR1 and CDR2 (germline): LGHNA, YSLEER. The V gene lost 0 bases and the J gene lost 1 base, with 10 bases spanning the gap. The CDR3 region has the DNA TGCGCCAGCAGCCAAGAAGCCCAGGGTTCCTACAATGAGCAGTTCTTC. Amino acid sequence: CASSQEAQGSYNEQFF.

CDR3 in amino acids: CASSLSGGNKETQYF. The CDR3 DNA is TGCGCCAGCAGCTTGTCAGGGGGTAACAAAGAGACCCAGTACTTC. The chain has TRBV5-1 and TRBJ2-5, with TRBD1 matching over 7 bases. The CDR3 loop spans 15 amino acids. V was pared by 1 base and J by 3 bases, with 6 bases of the junction left unmatched. Germline V gene data show CDR1 as SGHRS and CDR2 as YFSETQ.